This TCR beta chain originates from a study of shared clonotypes between healthy human individuals. Data came from immunoSEQ multiplex PCR; TCRdb stores just in-frame clones and leaves some out. Among 2 million or so clones listed, about 95% were seen once. Germline CDR1 MNHEY, CDR2 SMNVEV (reference sequence). With 3 bases removed from V and 1 base from J, the gap between germline ends came to 6 bases. This CDR3 is built from 13 residues. Terminally differentiated effector memory CD45RA+ cells were left out of the naive CD8 fraction, which was CD45RO-negative and positively selected for CCR7. This clonotype was sampled from a man aged 18 to 29 in good health. The rearrangement links TRBV27 to TRBJ1-1; the D is unclear. Sequences were obtained from naive CD8+ T cells sorted from blood. CDR3 amino acids: CASSFGPNTEAFF. The DNA for the CDR3 is TGTGCCAGCAGTTTCGGGCCGAACACTGAAGCTTTCTTT.